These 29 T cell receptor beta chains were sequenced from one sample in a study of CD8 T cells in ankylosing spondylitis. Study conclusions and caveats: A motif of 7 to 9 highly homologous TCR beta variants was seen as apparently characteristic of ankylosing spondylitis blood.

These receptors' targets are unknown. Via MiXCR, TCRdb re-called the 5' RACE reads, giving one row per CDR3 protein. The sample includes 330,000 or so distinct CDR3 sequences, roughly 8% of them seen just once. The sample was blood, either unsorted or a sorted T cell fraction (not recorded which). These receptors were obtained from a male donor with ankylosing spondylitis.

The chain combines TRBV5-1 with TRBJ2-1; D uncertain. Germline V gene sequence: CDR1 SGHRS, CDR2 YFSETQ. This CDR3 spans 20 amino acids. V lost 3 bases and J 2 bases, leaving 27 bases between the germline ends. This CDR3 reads CASSSPTGSPVAIAYNEQFF. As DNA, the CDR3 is TGCGCCAGCAGCTCACCCACCGGTTCCCCGGTGGCGATAGCCTACAATGAGCAGTTCTTC.

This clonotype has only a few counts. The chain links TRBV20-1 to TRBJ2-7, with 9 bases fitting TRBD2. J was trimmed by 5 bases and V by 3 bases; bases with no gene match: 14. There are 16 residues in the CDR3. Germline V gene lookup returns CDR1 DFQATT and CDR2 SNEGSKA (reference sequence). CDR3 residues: CSARRVAGVPVDEQYF. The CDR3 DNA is TGCAGTGCTAGGAGGGTAGCGGGAGTTCCCGTTGACGAGCAGTACTTC.

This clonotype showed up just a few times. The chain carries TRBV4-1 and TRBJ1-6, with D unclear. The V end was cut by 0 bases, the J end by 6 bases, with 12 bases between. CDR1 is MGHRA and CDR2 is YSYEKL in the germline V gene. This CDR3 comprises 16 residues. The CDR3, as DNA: TGCGCCAGCAGCCAAGATCAAGGCAACCTTAATTCACCCCTCCACTTT. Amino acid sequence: CASSQDQGNLNSPLHF.

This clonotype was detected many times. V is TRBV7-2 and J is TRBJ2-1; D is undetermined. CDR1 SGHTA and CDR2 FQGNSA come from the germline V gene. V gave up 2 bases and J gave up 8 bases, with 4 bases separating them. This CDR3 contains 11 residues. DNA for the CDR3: TGTGCCAGCAGCTTATGGGATGAGCAGTTCTTC. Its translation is CASSLWDEQFF.

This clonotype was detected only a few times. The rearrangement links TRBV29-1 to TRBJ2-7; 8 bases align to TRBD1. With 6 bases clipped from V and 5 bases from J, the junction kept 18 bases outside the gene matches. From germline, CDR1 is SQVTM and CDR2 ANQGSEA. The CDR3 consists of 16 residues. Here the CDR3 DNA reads TGCAGCGTGGGCAGGGGGCTCAGTTCGAGATCCGACGAGCAGTACTTC. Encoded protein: CSVGRGLSSRSDEQYF.

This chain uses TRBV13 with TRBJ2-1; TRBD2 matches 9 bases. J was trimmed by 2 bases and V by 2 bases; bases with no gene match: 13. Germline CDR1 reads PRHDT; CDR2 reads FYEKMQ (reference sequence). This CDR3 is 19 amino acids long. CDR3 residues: CASSLPIATSGWTYNEQFF. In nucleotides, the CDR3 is TGTGCCAGCAGCTTACCCATCGCTACTAGCGGGTGGACCTACAATGAGCAGTTCTTC.

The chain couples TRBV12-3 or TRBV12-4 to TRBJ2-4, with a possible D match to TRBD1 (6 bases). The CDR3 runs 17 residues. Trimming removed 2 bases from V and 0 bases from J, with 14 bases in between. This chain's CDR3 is CASSLSPGQLAKNIQYF. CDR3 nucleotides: TGTGCCAGCAGTTTATCCCCCGGACAGCTAGCCAAAAACATTCAGTACTTC.

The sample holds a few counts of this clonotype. This CDR3 is CASSLEVGTSYNEQFF. CDR3 bases: TGCGCCAGCAGCTTGGAGGTGGGTACCTCCTACAATGAGCAGTTCTTC. The V gene is TRBV5-1, the J gene TRBJ2-1; D gene unclear. The germline CDR1 and CDR2 sequences are SGHRS and YFSETQ. Trimming shortened V by 0 bases and J by 0 bases, and 10 bases separated the two germline ends. The CDR3 is 16 amino acids. The variable domain in full, with the rest retrieved from reference TRBV5-1 and TRBJ2-1, is KAGVTQTPRYLIKTRGQQVTLSCSPISGHRSVSWYQQTPGQGLQFLFEYFSETQRNKGNFPGRFSGRQFSNSRSEMNVSTLELGDSALYLCASSLEVGTSYNEQFFGPGTRLTVL.

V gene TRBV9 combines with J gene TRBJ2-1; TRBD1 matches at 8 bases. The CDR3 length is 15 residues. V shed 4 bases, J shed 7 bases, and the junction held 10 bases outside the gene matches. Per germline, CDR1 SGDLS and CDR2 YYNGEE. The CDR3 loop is CASSPPRTGKNEQFF. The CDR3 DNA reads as TGTGCCAGCAGCCCGCCGAGGACAGGGAAGAATGAGCAGTTCTTC.

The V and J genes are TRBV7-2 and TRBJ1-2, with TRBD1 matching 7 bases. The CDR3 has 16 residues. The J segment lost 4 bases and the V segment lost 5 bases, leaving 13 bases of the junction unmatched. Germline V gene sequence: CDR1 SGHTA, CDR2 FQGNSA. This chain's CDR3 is CASSPSTGQTRYGYTF. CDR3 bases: TGTGCCAGCAGCCCGTCGACGGGACAGACCCGCTATGGCTACACCTTC.

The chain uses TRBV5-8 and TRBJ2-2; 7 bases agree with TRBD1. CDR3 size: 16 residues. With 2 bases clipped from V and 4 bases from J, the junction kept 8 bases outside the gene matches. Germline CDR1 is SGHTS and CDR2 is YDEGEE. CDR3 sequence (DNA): TGTGCCAGCAGCTTAATAGGACAGGCCGGCACCGGGGAGCTGTTTTTT. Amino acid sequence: CASSLIGQAGTGELFF.

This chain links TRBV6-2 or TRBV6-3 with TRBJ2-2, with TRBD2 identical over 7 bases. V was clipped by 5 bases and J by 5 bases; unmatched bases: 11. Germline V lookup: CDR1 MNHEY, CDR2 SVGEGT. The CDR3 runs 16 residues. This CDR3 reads CASSKSGTPNTGELFF. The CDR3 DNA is TGTGCCAGCAGTAAAAGCGGGACTCCTAATACCGGGGAGCTGTTTTTT.

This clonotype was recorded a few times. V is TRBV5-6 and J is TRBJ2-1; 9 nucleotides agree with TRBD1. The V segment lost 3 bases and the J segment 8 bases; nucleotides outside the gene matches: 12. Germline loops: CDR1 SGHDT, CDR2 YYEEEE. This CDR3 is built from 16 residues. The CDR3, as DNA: TGTGCCAGCAGCTACGAACAGGGGGCCAGGATCTATGAGCAGTTCTTC. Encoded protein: CASSYEQGARIYEQFF. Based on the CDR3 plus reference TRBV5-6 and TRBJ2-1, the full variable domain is DAGVTQSPTHLIKTRGQQVTLRCSPKSGHDTVSWYQQALGQGPQFIFQYYEEEERQRGNFPDRFSGHQFPNYSSELNVNALLLGDSALYLCASSYEQGARIYEQFFGPGTRLTVL.

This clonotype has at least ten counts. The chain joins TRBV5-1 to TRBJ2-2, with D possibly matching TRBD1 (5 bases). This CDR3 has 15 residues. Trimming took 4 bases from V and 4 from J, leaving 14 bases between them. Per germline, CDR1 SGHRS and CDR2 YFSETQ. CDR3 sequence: CASSHHLDSTGELFF. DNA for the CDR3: TGCGCCAGCAGCCACCACCTTGACAGCACCGGGGAGCTGTTTTTT.

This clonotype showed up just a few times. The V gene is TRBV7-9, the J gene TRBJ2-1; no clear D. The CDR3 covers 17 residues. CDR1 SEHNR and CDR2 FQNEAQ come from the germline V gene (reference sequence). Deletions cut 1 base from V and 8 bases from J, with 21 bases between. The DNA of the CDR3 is TGTGCCAGCAGCTTAGAAGTTGGGAACATGAATTTAGATGAGCAGTTCTTC. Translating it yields CASSLEVGNMNLDEQFF.

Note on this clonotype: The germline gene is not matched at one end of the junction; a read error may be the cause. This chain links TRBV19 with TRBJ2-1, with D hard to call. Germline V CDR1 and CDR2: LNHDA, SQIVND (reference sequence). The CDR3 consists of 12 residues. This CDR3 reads CASRGSYSEQFF. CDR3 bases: TGTGCCAGTAGAGGGTCCTACAGTGAGCAGTTCTTC.

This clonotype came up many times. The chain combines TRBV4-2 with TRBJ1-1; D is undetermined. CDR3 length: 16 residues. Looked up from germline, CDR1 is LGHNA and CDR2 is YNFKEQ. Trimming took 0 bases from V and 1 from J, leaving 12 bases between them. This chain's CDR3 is CASSQEPPEGNTEAFF. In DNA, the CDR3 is TGTGCCAGCAGCCAAGAACCCCCGGAGGGGAACACTGAAGCTTTCTTT.

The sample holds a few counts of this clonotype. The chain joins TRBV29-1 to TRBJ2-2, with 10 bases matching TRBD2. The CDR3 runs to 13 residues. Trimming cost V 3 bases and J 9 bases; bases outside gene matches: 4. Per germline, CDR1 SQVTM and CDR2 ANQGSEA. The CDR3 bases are TGCAGCGTTGATAGAGCGGGAGGGCGGGAGCTGTTTTTT. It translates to CSVDRAGGRELFF.

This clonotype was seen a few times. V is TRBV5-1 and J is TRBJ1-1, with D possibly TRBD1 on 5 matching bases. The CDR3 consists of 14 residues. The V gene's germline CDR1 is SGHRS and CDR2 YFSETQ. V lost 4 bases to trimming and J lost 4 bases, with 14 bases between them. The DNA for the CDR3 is TGCGCCAGCAGCGGGACCGAGGGTGTCACTGAAGCTTTCTTT. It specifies CASSGTEGVTEAFF.

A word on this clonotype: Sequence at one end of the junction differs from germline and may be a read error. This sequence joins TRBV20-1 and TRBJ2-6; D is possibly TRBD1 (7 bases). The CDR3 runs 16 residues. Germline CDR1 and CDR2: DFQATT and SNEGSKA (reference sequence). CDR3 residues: CCARFQGGPGANVLTF. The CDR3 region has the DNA TGCTGTGCTAGATTCCAGGGGGGACCTGGGGCCAACGTCCTGACTTTC.

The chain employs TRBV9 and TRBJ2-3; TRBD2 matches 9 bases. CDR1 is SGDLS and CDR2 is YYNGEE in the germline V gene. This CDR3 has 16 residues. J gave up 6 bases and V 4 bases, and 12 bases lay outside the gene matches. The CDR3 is CASSLVGSGSFDTQYF. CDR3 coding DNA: TGTGCCAGCAGCCTAGTAGGTAGCGGGAGCTTTGATACGCAGTATTTT.

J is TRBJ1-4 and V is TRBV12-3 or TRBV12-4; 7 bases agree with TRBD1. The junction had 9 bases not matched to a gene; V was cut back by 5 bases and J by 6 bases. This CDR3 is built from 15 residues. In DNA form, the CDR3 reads TGTGCCAGCAGTATCCGACAGGGAGTGGATGAAAAACTGTTTTTT. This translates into CASSIRQGVDEKLFF.

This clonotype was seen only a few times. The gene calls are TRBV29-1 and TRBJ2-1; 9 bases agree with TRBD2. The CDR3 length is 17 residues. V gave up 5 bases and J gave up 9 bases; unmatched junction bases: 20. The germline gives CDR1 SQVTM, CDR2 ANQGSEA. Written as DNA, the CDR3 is TGCAGCGTTAGGCTCCATAGCGGGAGCCCCATGCCTACTGAGCAGTTCTTC. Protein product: CSVRLHSGSPMPTEQFF.

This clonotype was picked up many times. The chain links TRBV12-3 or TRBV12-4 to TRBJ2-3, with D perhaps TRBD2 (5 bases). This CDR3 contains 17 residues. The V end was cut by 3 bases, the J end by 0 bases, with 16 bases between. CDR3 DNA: TGTGCCAGCAGTTTCTACCGCGCGGGTACTAGCACAGATACGCAGTATTTT. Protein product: CASSFYRAGTSTDTQYF.

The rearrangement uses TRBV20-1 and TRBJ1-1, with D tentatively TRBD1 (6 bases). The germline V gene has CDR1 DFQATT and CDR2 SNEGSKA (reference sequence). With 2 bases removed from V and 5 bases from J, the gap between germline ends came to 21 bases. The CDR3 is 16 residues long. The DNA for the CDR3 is TGCAGTGCTAGAACAGGGATGGGGGCAGCAGGAACTGAAGCTTTCTTT. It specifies CSARTGMGAAGTEAFF.

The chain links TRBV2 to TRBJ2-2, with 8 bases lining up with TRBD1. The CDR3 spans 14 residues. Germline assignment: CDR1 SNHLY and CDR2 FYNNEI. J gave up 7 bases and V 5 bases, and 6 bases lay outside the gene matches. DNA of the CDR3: TGTGCCAGCAGTACCAGGGGGCGCGGCGGGGAGCTGTTTTTT. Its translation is CASSTRGRGGELFF.

CDR3 coding DNA: TGTGCCAGCAGCTTAACGGGAGTTTCCACCGGGGAGCAGTTCTTC. This translates into CASSLTGVSTGEQFF. The chain employs TRBV7-2 and TRBJ2-1; tentatively, D is TRBD2 (6 bases). The length of the CDR3 is 15 residues. Germline V CDR1 and CDR2: SGHTA, FQGNSA. The germline V and J ends were trimmed by 2 bases and 10 bases, with 18 bases remaining between them.

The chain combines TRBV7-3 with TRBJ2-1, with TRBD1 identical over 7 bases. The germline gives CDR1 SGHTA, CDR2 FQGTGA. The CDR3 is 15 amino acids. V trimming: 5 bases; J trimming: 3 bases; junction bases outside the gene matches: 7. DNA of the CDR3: TGTGCCAGCAGCCCCACGGGACAGTACTACAATGAGCAGTTCTTC. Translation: CASSPTGQYYNEQFF. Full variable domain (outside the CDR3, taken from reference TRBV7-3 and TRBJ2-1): GAGVSQTPSNKVTEKGKYVELRCDPISGHTALYWYRQSLGQGPEFLIYFQGTGAADDSGLPNDRFFAVRPEGSVSTLKIQRTERGDSAVYLCASSPTGQYYNEQFFGPGTRLTVL.

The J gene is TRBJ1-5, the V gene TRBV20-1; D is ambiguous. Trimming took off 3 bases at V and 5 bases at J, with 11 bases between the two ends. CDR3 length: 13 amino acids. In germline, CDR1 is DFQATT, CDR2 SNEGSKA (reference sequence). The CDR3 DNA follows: TGCAGTGCTAGGCCCAGTAATCATCAGCCCCAGCATTTT. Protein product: CSARPSNHQPQHF.